This TCR beta chain originates from a study of blood T cell repertoires in COVID-19. Study as a whole: Donors in the United States, Italy and Spain gave samples during acute or convalescent COVID-19. T cells, B-cell-depleted T cells, or PBMCs supplied cDNA or gDNA.

In Seattle, patients joined the study during active infection and were tracked longitudinally. Trimming cost V 4 bases and J 7 bases, with 17 bases left between them. Germline V CDR1 and CDR2: LNHDA, SQIVND (reference sequence). The CDR3 runs to 14 residues. Per the original data handling: Reference gene primer amplification in the assay estimated nucleated cell counts. Sequencing used immunoSEQ multiplex PCR; TCRdb keeps in-frame clones, though not all of them. V and J calls and clone size come straight from that table; D and trimming were deduced from the DNA. Of some 400,000 clones listed, around 87% were seen once; the top ten hold about 2%.

The gene calls are TRBV19 and TRBJ2-7; D perhaps matches TRBD2 (6 bases). The sequenced material came from peripheral blood. This receptor was taken from an older woman with COVID-19, enrolled during active disease. CDR3 amino acids: CASSTRDSLGEQYF. CDR3 in DNA: TGTGCCAGTAGTACTCGGGACTCCCTGGGAGAGCAGTACTTC.